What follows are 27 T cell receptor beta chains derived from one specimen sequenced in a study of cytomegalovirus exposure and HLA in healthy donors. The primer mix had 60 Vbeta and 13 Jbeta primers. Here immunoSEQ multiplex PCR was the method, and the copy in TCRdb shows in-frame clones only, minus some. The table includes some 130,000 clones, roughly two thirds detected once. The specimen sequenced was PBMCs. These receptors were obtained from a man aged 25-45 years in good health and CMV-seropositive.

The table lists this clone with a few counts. The DNA for the CDR3 is TGTGCCAGCAGCACGGACAGGCTCTACGAGCAGTACTTC. Translation gives CASSTDRLYEQYF. The chain combines TRBV21-1 with TRBJ2-7; no DNA check was done on the table's D call, TRBD1. TRBV21-1 is an annotated pseudogene. The CDR3 has 13 residues.

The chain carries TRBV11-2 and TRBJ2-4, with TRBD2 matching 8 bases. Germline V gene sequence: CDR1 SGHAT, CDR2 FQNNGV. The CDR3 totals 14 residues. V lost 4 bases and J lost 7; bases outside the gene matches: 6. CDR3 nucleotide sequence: TGTGCCAGCAGCTCCCGGGGGGGTGGGAACATTCAGTACTTC. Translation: CASSSRGGGNIQYF.

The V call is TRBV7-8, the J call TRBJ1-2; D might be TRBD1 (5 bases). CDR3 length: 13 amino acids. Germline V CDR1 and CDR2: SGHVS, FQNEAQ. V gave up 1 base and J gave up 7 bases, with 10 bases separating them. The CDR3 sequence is CASSLVEQGGYTF. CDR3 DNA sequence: TGTGCCAGCAGCTTAGTAGAGCAGGGTGGCTACACCTTC.

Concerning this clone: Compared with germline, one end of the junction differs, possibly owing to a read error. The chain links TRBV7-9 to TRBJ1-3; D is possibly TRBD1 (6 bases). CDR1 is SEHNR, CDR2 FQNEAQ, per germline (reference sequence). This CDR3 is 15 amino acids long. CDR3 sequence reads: CSSSYLGTTGNTIYF. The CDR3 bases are TGTTCCAGCAGCTATCTCGGGACAACTGGAAACACCATATATTTT.

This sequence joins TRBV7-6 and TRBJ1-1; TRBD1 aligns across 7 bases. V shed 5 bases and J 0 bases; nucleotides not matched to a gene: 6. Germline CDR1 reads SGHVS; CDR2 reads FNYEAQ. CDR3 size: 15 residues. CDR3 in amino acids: CASSAPGQLNTEAFF. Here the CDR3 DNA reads TGTGCCAGCAGCGCACCGGGACAGTTGAACACTGAAGCTTTCTTT.

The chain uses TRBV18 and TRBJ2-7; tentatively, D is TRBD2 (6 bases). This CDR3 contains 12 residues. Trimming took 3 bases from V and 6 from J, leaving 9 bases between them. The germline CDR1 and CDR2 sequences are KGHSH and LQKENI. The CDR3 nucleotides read TGTGCCAGCTCACCCGGGAGTCCCGAGCAGTACTTC. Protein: CASSPGSPEQYF.

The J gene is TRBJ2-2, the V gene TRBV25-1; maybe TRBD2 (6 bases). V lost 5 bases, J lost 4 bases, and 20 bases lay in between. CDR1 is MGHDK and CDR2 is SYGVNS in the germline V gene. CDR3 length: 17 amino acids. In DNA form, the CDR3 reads TGTGCCAGCAGTCAACACCGGGACTTGAGTCGCACCGGGGAGCTGTTTTTT. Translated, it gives CASSQHRDLSRTGELFF.

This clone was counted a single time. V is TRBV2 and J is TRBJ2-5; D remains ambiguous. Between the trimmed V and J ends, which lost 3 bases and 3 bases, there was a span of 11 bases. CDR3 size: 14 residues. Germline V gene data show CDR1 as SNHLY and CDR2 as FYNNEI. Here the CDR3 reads CASSESSPEETQYF. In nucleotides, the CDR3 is TGTGCCAGCAGTGAGAGTAGTCCCGAAGAGACCCAGTACTTC.

The CDR3 loop reads CASSQHLNTEAFF. CDR3 DNA: TGTGCCAGCAGCCAACACTTGAACACTGAAGCTTTCTTT. The V gene is TRBV14, the J gene TRBJ1-1; D is ambiguous. Looked up from germline, CDR1 is SGHDN and CDR2 is FVKESK. Deletions cut 2 bases from V and 0 bases from J, with 4 bases between. The CDR3 runs to 13 residues.

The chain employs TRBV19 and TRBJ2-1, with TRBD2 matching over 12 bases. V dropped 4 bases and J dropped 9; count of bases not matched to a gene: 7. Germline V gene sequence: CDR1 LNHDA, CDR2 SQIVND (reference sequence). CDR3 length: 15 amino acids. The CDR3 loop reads CASSTSGRAFGEQFF. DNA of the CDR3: TGTGCCAGTAGTACTAGCGGGAGGGCCTTTGGTGAGCAGTTCTTC.

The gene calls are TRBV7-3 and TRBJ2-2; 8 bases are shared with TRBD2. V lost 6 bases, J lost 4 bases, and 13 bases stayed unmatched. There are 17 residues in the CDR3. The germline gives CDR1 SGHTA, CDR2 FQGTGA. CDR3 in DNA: TGTGCCAGCAGGAGGCCTAGCGGGCGATCGGGCACCGGGGAGCTGTTTTTT. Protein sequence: CASRRPSGRSGTGELFF.

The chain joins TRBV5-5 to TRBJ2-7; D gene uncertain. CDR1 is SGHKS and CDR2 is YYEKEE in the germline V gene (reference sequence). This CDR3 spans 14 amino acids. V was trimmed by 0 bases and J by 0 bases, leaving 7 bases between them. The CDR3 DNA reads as TGTGCCAGCAGCTTGGTGCTGAGCTCCTACGAGCAGTACTTC. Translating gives CASSLVLSSYEQYF. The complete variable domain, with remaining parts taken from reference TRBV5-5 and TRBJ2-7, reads DAGVTQSPTHLIKTRGQQVTLRCSPISGHKSVSWYQQVLGQGPQFIFQYYEKEERGRGNFPDRFSARQFPNYSSELNVNALLLGDSALYLCASSLVLSSYEQYFGPGTRLTVT.

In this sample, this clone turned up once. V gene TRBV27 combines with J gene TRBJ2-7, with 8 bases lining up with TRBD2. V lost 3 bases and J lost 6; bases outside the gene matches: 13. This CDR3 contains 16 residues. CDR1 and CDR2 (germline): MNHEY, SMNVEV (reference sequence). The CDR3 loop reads CASSFGVGRVAAEQYF. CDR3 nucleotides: TGTGCCAGCAGTTTTGGGGTCGGGAGGGTAGCAGCCGAGCAGTACTTC.

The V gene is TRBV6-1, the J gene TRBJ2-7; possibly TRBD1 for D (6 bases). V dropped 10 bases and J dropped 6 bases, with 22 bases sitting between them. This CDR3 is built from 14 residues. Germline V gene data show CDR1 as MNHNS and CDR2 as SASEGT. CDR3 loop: CANSRDTKTGEQYF. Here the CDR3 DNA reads TGTGCCAACTCCCGGGACACAAAAACGGGCGAGCAGTACTTC.

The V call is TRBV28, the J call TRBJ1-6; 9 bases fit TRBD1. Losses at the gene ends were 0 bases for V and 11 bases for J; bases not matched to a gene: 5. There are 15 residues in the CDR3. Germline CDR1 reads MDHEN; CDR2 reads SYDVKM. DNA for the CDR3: TGTGCCAGCAGTTTATGGACGGACAGGGGCCCACCCCTCCACTTT. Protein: CASSLWTDRGPPLHF.

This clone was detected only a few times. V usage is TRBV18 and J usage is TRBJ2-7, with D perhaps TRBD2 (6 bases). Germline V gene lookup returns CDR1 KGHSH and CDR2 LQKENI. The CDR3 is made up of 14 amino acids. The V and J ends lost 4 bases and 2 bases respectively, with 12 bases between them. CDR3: CASSRGAGTYEQYF. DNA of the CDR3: TGTGCCAGCTCACGCGGGGCGGGAACCTACGAGCAGTACTTC.

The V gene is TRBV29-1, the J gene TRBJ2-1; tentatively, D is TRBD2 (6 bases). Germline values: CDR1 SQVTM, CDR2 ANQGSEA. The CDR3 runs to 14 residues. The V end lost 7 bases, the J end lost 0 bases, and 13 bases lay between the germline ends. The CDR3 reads CSEFSGSSYNEQFF. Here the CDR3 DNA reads TGCAGCGAATTTAGCGGTAGCTCCTACAATGAGCAGTTCTTC.

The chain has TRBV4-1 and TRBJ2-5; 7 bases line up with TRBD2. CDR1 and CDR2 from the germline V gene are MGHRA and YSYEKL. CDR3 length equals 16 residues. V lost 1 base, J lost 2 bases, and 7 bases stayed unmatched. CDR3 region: CASSQGRDYLQETQYF. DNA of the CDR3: TGCGCCAGCAGCCAAGGACGGGACTACCTTCAAGAGACCCAGTACTTC.

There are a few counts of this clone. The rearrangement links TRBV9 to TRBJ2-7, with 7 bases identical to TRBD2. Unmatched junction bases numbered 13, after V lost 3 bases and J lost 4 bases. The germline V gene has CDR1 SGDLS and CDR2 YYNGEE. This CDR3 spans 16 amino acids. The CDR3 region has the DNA TGTGCCAGCAGCGCCCAGGCTGCGGGAGTTCCGTACGAGCAGTACTTC. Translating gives CASSAQAAGVPYEQYF.

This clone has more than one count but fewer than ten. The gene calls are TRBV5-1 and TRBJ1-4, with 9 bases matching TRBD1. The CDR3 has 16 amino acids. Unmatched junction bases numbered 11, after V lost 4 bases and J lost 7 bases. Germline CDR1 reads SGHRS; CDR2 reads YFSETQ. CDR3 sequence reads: CASSGGLQGAGEKLFF. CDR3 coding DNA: TGCGCCAGCAGCGGCGGATTACAGGGGGCCGGTGAAAAACTGTTTTTT.

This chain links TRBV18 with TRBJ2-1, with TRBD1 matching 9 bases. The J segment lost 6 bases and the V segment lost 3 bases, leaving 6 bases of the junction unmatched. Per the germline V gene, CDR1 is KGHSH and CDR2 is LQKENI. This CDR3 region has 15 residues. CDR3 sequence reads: CASSPGDREVNEQFF. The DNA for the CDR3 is TGTGCCAGCTCACCCGGGGACAGGGAAGTCAATGAGCAGTTCTTC.

CDR3 amino acids: CASSYGGVSSYNEQFF. The CDR3 DNA reads TGTGCCAGCAGTTACGGAGGGGTCAGCTCCTACAATGAGCAGTTCTTC. V and J are TRBV6-5 and TRBJ2-1; a possible D gene is TRBD2 (6 bases). V shed 2 bases and J shed 0 bases, with 11 bases lying between them. The CDR3 sequence is 16 residues long. CDR1 MNHEY and CDR2 SVGAGI come from the germline V gene.

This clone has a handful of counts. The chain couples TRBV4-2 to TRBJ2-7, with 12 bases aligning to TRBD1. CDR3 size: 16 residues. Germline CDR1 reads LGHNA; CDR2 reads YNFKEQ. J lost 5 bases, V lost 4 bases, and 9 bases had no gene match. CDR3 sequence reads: CASSPLGGQGANEQYF. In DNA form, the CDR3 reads TGTGCCAGCAGCCCCCTAGGGGGACAGGGGGCTAACGAGCAGTACTTC.

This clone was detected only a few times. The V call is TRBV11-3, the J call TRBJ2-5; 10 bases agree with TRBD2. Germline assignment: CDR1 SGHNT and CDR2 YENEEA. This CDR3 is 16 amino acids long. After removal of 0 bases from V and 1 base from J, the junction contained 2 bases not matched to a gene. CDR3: CASSLDGTSAQETQYF. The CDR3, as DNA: TGTGCCAGCAGCTTAGATGGGACTAGCGCCCAAGAGACCCAGTACTTC.

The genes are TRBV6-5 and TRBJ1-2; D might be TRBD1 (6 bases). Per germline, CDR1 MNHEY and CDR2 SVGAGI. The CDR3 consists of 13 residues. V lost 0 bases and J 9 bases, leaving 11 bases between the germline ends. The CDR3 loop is CASSYSQDSSYTF. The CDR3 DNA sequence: TGTGCCAGCAGTTACTCCCAGGACAGTAGCTACACCTTC.

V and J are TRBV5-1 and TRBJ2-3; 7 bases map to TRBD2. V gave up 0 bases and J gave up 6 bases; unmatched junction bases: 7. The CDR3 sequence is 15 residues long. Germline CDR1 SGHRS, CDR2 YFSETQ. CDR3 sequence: CASSLAPGGRDTQYF. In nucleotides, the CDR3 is TGCGCCAGCAGCTTGGCCCCGGGAGGTCGGGATACGCAGTATTTT.

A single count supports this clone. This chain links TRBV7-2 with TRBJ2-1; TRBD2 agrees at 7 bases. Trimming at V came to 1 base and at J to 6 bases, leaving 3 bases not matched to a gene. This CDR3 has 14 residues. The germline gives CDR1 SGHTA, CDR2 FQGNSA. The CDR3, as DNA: TGTGCCAGCAGCTTAGAAACTAGCGCCAATGAGCAGTTCTTC. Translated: CASSLETSANEQFF.